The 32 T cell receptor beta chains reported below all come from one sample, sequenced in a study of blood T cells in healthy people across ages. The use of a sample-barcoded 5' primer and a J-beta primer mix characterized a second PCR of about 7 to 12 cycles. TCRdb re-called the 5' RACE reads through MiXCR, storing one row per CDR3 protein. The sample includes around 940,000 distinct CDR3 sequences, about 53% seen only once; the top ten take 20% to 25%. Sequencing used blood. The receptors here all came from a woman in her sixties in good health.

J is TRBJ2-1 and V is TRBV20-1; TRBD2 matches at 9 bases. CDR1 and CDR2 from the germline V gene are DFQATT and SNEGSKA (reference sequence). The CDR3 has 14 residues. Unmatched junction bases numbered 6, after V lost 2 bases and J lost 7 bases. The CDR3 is CSARRGTSRNEQFF. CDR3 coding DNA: TGCAGTGCTAGAAGGGGGACTAGCAGGAATGAGCAGTTCTTC.

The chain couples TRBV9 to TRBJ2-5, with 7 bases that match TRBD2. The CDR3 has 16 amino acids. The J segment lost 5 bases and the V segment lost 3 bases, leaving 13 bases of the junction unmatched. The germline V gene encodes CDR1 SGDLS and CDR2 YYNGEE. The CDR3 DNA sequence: TGTGCCAGCAGCGGAGGACTAGGGGACTTAAGGGAGACCCAGTACTTC. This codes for CASSGGLGDLRETQYF.

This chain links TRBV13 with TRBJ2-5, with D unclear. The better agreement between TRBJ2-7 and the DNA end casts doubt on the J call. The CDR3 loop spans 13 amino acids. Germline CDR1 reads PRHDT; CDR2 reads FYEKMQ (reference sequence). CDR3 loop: CASSQTMASEQYF. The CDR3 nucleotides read TGTGCCAGCAGCCAAACTATGGCGTCCGAGCAGTACTTC.

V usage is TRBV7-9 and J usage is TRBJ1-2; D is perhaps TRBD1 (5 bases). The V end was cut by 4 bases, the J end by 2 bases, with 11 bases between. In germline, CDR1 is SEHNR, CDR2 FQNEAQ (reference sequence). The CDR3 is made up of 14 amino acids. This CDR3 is CASSSGGSNYGYTF. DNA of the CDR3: TGTGCCAGCAGCTCGGGGGGATCGAACTATGGCTACACCTTC.

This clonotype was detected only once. CDR3 DNA: TGCGCCAGCAGCTTCGATGACAGGGCCCCAGAGACCCAGTACTTC. Encoded protein: CASSFDDRAPETQYF. V usage is TRBV5-1 and J usage is TRBJ2-5; 7 bases align to TRBD1. The CDR3 runs 15 residues. Germline trimming cut 2 bases from V and 4 bases from J; bases unmatched to any gene: 8. CDR1 is SGHRS, CDR2 YFSETQ, per germline. Looking up the rest from reference TRBV5-1 and TRBJ2-5 gives the full variable domain: KAGVTQTPRYLIKTRGQQVTLSCSPISGHRSVSWYQQTPGQGLQFLFEYFSETQRNKGNFPGRFSGRQFSNSRSEMNVSTLELGDSALYLCASSFDDRAPETQYFGPGTRLLVL.

The CDR3 sequence: CASSVAQGVETQYF. CDR3 bases: TGTGCCAGCAGCGTCGCACAGGGGGTTGAGACCCAGTACTTC. The chain has TRBV11-2 and TRBJ2-7, with TRBD1 matching 8 bases. The J call may be incorrect, as the DNA end agrees better with TRBJ2-5. Germline V lookup: CDR1 SGHAT, CDR2 FQNNGV. The CDR3 spans 14 residues.

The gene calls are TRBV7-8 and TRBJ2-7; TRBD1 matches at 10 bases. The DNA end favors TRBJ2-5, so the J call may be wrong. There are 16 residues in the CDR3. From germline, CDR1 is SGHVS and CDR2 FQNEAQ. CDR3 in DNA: TGTGCCAGCAGCTTAGCCTCAGGACAGGGGGAAGAGACCCAGTACTTC. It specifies CASSLASGQGEETQYF.

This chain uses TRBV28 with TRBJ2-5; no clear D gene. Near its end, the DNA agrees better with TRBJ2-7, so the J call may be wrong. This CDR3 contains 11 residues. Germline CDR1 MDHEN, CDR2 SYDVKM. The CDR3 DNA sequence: TGTGCCACCCAGATCCCGACCGAGCAGTACTTC. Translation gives CATQIPTEQYF.

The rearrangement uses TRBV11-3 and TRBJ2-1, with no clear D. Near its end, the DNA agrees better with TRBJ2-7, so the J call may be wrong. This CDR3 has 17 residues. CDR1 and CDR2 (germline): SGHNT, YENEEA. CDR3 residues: CASSLGVQAVEFNEQYF. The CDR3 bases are TGTGCCAGCAGCTTAGGAGTTCAGGCAGTAGAATTCAATGAGCAGTACTTC.

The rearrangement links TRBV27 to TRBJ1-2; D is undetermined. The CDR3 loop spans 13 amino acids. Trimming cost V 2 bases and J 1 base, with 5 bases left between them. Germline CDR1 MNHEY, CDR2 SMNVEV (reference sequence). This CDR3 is CASSLGLNYGYTF. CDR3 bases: TGTGCCAGCAGTTTAGGGCTTAACTATGGCTACACCTTC.

CDR3 sequence: CASFGWGGYTF. In nucleotides, the CDR3 is TGTGCCAGCTTTGGGTGGGGTGGCTACACCTTC. The chain employs TRBV27 and TRBJ1-2, with D hard to call. V lost 8 bases and J lost 7, with 11 bases in between. This CDR3 region has 11 residues. Germline assignment: CDR1 MNHEY and CDR2 SMNVEV (reference sequence).

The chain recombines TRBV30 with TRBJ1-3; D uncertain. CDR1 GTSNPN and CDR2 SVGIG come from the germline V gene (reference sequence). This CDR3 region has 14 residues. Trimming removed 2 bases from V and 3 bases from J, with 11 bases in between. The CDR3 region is CAWSSGFGGNTIYF. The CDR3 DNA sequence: TGTGCCTGGAGTAGCGGTTTCGGTGGAAACACCATATATTTT.

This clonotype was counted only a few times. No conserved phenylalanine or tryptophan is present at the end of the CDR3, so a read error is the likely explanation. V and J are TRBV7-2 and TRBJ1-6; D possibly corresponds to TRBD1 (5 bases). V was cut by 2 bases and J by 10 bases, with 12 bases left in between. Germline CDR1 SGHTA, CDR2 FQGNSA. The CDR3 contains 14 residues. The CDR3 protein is CASSLSWGGSPLHL. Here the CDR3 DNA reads TGTGCCAGCAGCTTATCTTGGGGCGGGTCACCCCTCCACCTT.

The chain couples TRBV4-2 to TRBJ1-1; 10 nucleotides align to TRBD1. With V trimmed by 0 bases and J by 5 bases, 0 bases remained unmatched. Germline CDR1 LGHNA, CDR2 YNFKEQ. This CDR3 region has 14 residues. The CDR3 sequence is CASSQEGQGTEAFF. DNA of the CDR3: TGTGCCAGCAGCCAAGAGGGACAGGGGACTGAAGCTTTCTTT.

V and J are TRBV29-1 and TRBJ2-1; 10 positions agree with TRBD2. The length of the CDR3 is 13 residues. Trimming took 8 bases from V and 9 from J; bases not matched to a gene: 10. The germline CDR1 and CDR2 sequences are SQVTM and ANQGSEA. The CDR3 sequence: CSISGRAQGEQFF. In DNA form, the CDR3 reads TGCAGCATAAGCGGGAGGGCCCAGGGTGAGCAGTTCTTC.

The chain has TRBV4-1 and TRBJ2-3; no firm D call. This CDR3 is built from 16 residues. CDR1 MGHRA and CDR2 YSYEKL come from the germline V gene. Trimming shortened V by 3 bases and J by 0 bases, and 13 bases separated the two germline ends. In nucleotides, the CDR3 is TGCGCCAGCAGCCACGCAAGACCGTATAGCACAGATACGCAGTATTTT. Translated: CASSHARPYSTDTQYF.

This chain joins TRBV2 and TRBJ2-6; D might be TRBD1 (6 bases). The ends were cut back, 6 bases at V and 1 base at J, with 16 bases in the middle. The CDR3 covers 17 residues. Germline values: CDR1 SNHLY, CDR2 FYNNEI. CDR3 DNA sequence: TGTGCCAGCAGCGCCCCACAGGGATTGTCTGGGGCCAACGTCCTGACTTTC. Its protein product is CASSAPQGLSGANVLTF.

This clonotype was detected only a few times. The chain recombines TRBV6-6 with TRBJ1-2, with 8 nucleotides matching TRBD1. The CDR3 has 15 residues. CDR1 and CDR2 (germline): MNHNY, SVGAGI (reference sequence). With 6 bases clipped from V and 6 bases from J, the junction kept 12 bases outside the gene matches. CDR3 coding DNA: TGTGCCAGCAGAGGCACCGGGACAGGAAACGATGGCTACACCTTC. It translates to CASRGTGTGNDGYTF.

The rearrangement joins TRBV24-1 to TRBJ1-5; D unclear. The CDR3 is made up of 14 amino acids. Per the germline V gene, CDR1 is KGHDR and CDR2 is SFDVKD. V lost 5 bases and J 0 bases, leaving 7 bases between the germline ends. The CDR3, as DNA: TGTGCCACCAGTGGACTGAATAGCAATCAGCCCCAGCATTTT. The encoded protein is CATSGLNSNQPQHF.

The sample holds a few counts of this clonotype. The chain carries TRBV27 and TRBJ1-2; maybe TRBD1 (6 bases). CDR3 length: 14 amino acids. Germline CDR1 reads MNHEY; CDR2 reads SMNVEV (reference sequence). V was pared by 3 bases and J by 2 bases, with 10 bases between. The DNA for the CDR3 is TGTGCCAGCAGTTTTTGGGGGCCGAACTATGGCTACACCTTC. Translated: CASSFWGPNYGYTF.

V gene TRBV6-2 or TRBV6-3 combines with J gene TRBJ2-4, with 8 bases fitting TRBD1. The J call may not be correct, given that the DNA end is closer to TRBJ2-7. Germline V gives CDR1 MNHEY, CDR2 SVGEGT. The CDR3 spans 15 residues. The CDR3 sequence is CASSKLTGATYEQYF. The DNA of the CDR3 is TGTGCCAGCAGTAAACTGACAGGGGCAACCTACGAGCAGTACTTC.

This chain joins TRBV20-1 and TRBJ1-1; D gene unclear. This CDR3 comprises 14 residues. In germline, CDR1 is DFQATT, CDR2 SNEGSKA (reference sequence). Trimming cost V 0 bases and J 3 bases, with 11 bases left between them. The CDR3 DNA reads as TGCAGTGCTAGAGAGGGGAGGTACCACACTGAAGCTTTCTTT. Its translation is CSAREGRYHTEAFF.

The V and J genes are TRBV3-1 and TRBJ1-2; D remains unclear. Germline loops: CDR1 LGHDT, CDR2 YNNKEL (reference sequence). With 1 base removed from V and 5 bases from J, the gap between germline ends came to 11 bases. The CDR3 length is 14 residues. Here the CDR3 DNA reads TGTGCCAGCAGCCAAGCCCCAGTTAGTTATGGCTACACCTTC. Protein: CASSQAPVSYGYTF.

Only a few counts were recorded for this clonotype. The CDR3 region is CASGLGHQPQHF. The CDR3 DNA reads TGTGCTAGTGGTTTAGGACATCAGCCCCAGCATTTT. V usage is TRBV12-5 and J usage is TRBJ1-5; D ambiguous. Germline V lookup: CDR1 LGHNT, CDR2 FRNRAP. The V end was cut by 3 bases, the J end by 5 bases, with 5 bases between. The CDR3 extends over 12 amino acids.

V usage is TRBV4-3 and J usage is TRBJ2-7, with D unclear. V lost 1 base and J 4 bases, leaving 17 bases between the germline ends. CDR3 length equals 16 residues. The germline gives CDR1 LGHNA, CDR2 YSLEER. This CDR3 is CASSQVPGLGPYEQYF. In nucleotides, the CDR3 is TGCGCCAGCAGCCAAGTCCCGGGTCTAGGGCCATACGAGCAGTACTTC.

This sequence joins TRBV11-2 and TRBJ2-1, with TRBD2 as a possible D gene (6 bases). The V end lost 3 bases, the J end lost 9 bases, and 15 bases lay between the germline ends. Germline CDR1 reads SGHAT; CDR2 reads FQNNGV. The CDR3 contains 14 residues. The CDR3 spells CASSLGGVVGEQFF. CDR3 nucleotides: TGTGCCAGCAGCTTGGGAGGAGTCGTCGGTGAGCAGTTCTTC.

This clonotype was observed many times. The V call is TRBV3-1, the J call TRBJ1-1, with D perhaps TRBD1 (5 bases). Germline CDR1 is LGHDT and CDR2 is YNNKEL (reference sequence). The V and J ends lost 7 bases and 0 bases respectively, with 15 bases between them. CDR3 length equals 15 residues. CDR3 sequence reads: CASKSKGSLNTEAFF. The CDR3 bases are TGTGCCAGCAAGAGTAAGGGGTCTCTGAACACTGAAGCTTTCTTT.

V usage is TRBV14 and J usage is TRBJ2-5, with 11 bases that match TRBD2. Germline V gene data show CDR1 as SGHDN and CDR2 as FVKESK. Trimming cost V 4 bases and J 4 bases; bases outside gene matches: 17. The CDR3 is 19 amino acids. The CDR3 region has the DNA TGTGCCAGCAGCCGGACTGGACGGGCGACTAGCGGGAACCCAGAGACCCAGTACTTC. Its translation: CASSRTGRATSGNPETQYF.

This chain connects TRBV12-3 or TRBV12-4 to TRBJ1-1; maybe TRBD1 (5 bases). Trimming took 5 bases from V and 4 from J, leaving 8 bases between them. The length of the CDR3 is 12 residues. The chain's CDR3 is CASSRQPTEAFF. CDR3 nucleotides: TGTGCCAGCAGTCGACAGCCCACTGAAGCTTTCTTT.

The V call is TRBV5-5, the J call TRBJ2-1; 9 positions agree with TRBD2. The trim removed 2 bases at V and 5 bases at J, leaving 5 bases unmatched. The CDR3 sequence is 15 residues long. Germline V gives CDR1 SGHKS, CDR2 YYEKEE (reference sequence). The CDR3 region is CASSLTSGWNNEQFF. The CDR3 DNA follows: TGTGCCAGCAGCTTAACTAGCGGGTGGAACAATGAGCAGTTCTTC.

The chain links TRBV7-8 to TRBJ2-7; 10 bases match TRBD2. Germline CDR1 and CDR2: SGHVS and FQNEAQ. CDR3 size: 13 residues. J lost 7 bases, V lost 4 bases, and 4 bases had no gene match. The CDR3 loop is CASSWTSGNEQYF. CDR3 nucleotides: TGTGCCAGCAGCTGGACTAGCGGCAATGAGCAGTACTTC.

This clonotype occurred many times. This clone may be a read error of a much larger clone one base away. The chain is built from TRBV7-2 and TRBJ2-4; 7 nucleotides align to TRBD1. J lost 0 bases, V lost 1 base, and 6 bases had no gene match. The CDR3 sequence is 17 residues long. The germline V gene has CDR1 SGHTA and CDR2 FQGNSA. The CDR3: CASSLGGQCLAKNIQYF. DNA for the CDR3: TGTGCCAGCAGCTTAGGGGGACAGTGCCTAGCCAAAAACATTCAGTACTTC.